This TCR beta chain was captured by sequencing in a study of identical twins. General study points: The authors noted that invariant MAIT and iNKT cells could partly confound zero-insertion analyses.

MiXCR, run by TCRdb on the 5' RACE reads, gives a single entry per CDR3 protein. The sample lists around 490,000 distinct CDR3 sequences, 20% to 25% occurring once. In its sample, this clonotype was seen a few times. Its antigen remains unidentified. The same sample was also used in a study of yellow fever vaccine responses in identical twins.

The source material was CD4+ T cells sorted from blood. The TCR was taken from a woman younger than 35 in good health.

CDR3 DNA sequence: TGTGCCAGCAGCTTAGCGGTGGTGGAGACCCAGTACTTC. This translates into CASSLAVVETQYF. The chain combines TRBV7-2 with TRBJ2-5; D is uncertain. Germline V gene lookup returns CDR1 SGHTA and CDR2 FQGNSA. V dropped 0 bases and J dropped 5 bases, with 7 bases sitting between them. This CDR3 is 13 amino acids long.